This note documents a single T cell receptor (beta chain) sequence. What this receptor recognizes is not known. No quality values exist for individual bases; no much larger clone is one base distant. The CDR3 goes from the cysteine to the phenylalanine over 16 residues. Just the 48-base CDR3 DNA is kept, in frame starting at base 1. Trimmed from V: 4 bases; trimmed from J: 7 bases; junction bases lacking a gene match: 11. Sequences SGHTA (CDR1) and FQGNSA (CDR2) are obtained from the germline V gene. This entry belongs to a study of beta chain features in type 1 diabetes (dated by TCRdb to the late 2010s). About the investigation overall: Patients and healthy donors did not differ in mean age, gender distribution, total cell number or subset yield. Across all samples, fewer than 130 million sorted cells were examined, and cell number per subset correlated strongly with RNA yield. In the study, recently diagnosed type 1 diabetes patients and matched healthy donors were compared on the TCRB repertoires of their sorted circulating CD4+ T cell subsets. Regulatory and stem cell-like memory subsets were isolated from only 8 patients and roughly eight healthy donors, whereas naive and central memory subsets came from all 30 or so donors.

The High Capacity cDNA Reverse Transcription Kit was used to reverse transcribe all of the isolated RNA, meaning that expressed TCRB transcripts were what got sequenced. Naive, central memory and regulatory T cell samples underwent deep immunoSEQ sequencing, averaging approximately 3.5 million total reads per sample. Sorted cells were lysed in RLT buffer, and RNA was extracted using DNase-treated RNeasy Micro or Mini kits according to cell number. Each cell subset was processed on its own to prevent cross-contamination, while patient and healthy donor samples were processed together. The immunoSEQ multiplex PCR was used to amplify TCRB sequences from cDNA, generating 87-bp fragments that spanned the CDR3 region. Amplicons were sequenced on the Illumina HiSeq platform. As for the original processing: Synthetic template baselines were used to correct PCR bias computationally, reads within Hamming distance 2 were collapsed together, and singletons that could not be merged were discarded. By aligning reads against IMGT, V, D and J genes, CDR3 length, and insertions or deletions at six rearrangement sites were assigned. Within each subset, clonotype counts were normalized to the number of sorted cells before true diversity and Gini coefficients were calculated with the tcR R package. The overlap coefficient, calculated on TCRB nucleotide sequences, was used to measure repertoire sharing. TCRdb limited this immuneACCESS table to in-frame rearrangements with V and J called. A share of clones is missing; checked studies link under half to unresolved V genes, and the rest is unexplained. D and trimming come from the DNA, and the V and J calls and clone size come from that table. The sample profile shows roughly 300,000 clones; approximately 14% of them were found once. Clones ranked in the top ten supply around 7% of the sample.

Study-wide findings and limitations: The naive, central memory and regulatory TCRB repertoires appeared to resemble one another more closely among patients than among healthy donors. Because the HLA sub-analyses included only small numbers of individuals, any influence of HLA type on TCRB rearrangement was left unresolved. Patients with type 1 diabetes made fewer insertions and deleted more nucleotides at VDJ recombination sites, implying thymic rearrangement abnormalities. Because cDNA was sequenced instead of genomic DNA, highly expressing activated cells could be over-represented, though the groups showed no difference in activation or CD3 levels. In all four CD4+ subsets, TCRB CDR3 length was moderately but significantly shorter in type 1 diabetes patients. Shorter templates might be favored by PCR, yet because patient and control samples were amplified and corrected together, any such skew would affect both groups equally.

From each donor, a single peripheral blood sample of 100 to 150 mL on average was drawn into heparinised tubes. Using a panel that included CD45RO, CCR7, CD25, CD127, CD95 and CD27, naive, central memory, regulatory and stem cell-like memory CD4+ T cells were sorted on a BD FACSAria II. A purity above 95% was achieved for all sorted populations. PBMCs were isolated immediately by Lymphoprep density gradient centrifugation and stained directly without culture. So that batch effects would be minimized, each experiment stained and sorted samples in pairs, pairing one healthy donor with one patient. This TCR came from a man aged 30 to 39 in good health. Sequenced sample: central memory CD4+ T cells from blood. The V gene is TRBV7-2 and the J gene is TRBJ2-5, and TRBD2 aligns with 11 junction nucleotides. The nucleotides are TGTGCCAGCAGCTCCCAGATAGCGGGGGGGCGTGGGACCCAGTACTTC. This gives the protein CASSSQIAGGRGTQYF.